These 32 T cell receptor beta chains came from one sample sequenced in a study of response to subunit inactivated influenza vaccine. TCRdb reprocessed the RT-PCR reads via MiXCR and lists one record per CDR3 protein. Counted here are about 610,000 distinct CDR3 sequences, less than 15% occurring once; the ten biggest clones make up around 10%. Material: PBMCs from blood, obtained about 11 days after vaccination. Receptors were obtained from a man in his fifties who received an inactivated influenza vaccine.

The chain employs TRBV3-1 and TRBJ2-1; 11 bases fit TRBD2. The CDR3 consists of 19 residues. Germline CDR1 reads LGHDT; CDR2 reads YNNKEL (reference sequence). Unmatched junction bases numbered 11, after V lost 4 bases and J lost 0 bases. This CDR3 is CASSPRLAGMDSSYNEQFF. The CDR3 DNA reads TGTGCCAGCAGCCCCAGACTAGCGGGGATGGATAGCTCCTACAATGAGCAGTTCTTC.

The rearrangement links TRBV5-4 to TRBJ2-7, with no clear D. V lost 1 base and J lost 5, with 16 bases in between. Germline V gene sequence: CDR1 SGHNT, CDR2 YYREEE (reference sequence). The CDR3 covers 15 residues. CDR3 residues: CASSLMASGDDEQYF. The CDR3 nucleotides are TGTGCCAGCAGCTTGATGGCTAGTGGTGACGACGAGCAGTACTTC.

This clonotype was detected a few times. The chain joins TRBV9 to TRBJ1-5; a possible D gene is TRBD1 (6 bases). CDR3 length: 14 amino acids. CDR1 is SGDLS, CDR2 YYNGEE, per germline. Trimming stripped 3 bases from V and 3 bases from J, with 10 bases between. As DNA, the CDR3 is TGTGCCAGCAGCGGGGACACCTCCAATCAGCCCCAGCATTTT. Amino acids: CASSGDTSNQPQHF.

The V and J genes are TRBV7-8 and TRBJ2-2, with 10 bases identical to TRBD2. J lost 1 base, V lost 5 bases, and 1 base had no gene match. The germline V gene has CDR1 SGHVS and CDR2 FQNEAQ. CDR3 length: 15 residues. CDR3 loop: CASSQRGGNTGELFF. DNA for the CDR3: TGTGCCAGCAGCCAGCGGGGGGGGAACACCGGGGAGCTGTTTTTT.

This clonotype occurred a few times. The J gene is TRBJ1-1, the V gene TRBV3-1; 9 bases are a match to TRBD1. Germline V gene lookup returns CDR1 LGHDT and CDR2 YNNKEL (reference sequence). The V and J ends lost 5 bases and 8 bases, in that order; junction bases with no gene match: 6. The CDR3 loop spans 13 amino acids. Written as DNA, the CDR3 is TGTGCCAGCAGCAAGACCGGGACAGGGGAAGCTTTCTTT. It codes for CASSKTGTGEAFF.

V and J are TRBV11-2 and TRBJ1-2; the match to TRBD1 covers 9 bases. The V gene's germline CDR1 is SGHAT and CDR2 FQNNGV. Trimming took 5 bases from V and 4 from J; bases not matched to a gene: 17. The CDR3 spans 18 residues. The DNA of the CDR3 is TGTGCCAGCAGCCCCCGAGTCTCACCGGGACAGGGTAGCTATGGCTACACCTTC. Translating gives CASSPRVSPGQGSYGYTF.

This clonotype came up a few times. The chain has TRBV20-1 and TRBJ2-1; TRBD2 aligns across 7 bases. The CDR3 is 11 residues long. Per the germline V gene, CDR1 is DFQATT and CDR2 is SNEGSKA (reference sequence). The V segment lost 3 bases and the J segment 8 bases; nucleotides outside the gene matches: 1. DNA of the CDR3: TGCAGTGCTAGGACTAGCTATGAGCAGTTCTTC. It translates to CSARTSYEQFF.

V and J are TRBV6-5 and TRBJ2-2; unclear D gene. Trimming removed 0 bases from V and 7 bases from J, with 9 bases in between. The germline gives CDR1 MNHEY, CDR2 SVGAGI. This CDR3 comprises 14 residues. DNA of the CDR3: TGTGCCAGCAGTTACTCCTTTCCCGTCGGGGAGCTGTTTTTT. It is translated as CASSYSFPVGELFF.

The V gene is TRBV7-9, the J gene TRBJ2-5; 7 nucleotides match TRBD2. The V segment lost 2 bases and the J segment 2 bases; nucleotides outside the gene matches: 5. CDR3 length: 15 residues. Germline CDR1 SEHNR, CDR2 FQNEAQ (reference sequence). CDR3 protein: CASSLWGEGQETQYF. CDR3 nucleotides: TGTGCCAGCAGCTTATGGGGGGAGGGACAAGAGACCCAGTACTTC.

Only a few counts were recorded for this clonotype. The genes are TRBV10-3 and TRBJ2-2, with D unresolved. V was shortened by 10 bases and J by 3 bases, with 9 bases between the two germline ends. The CDR3 runs 12 residues. Germline V gene sequence: CDR1 ENHRY, CDR2 SYGVKD. The CDR3: CANSVDTGELFF. CDR3 bases: TGTGCCAACTCAGTAGACACCGGGGAGCTGTTTTTT.

This clonotype appeared a few times. CDR3 in DNA: TGTGCCAGCTCACCACCCCGTGTTCGGGAAGGGAACATTCAGTACTTC. Translation: CASSPPRVREGNIQYF. This chain joins TRBV18 and TRBJ2-4, with D perhaps TRBD2 (5 bases). This CDR3 comprises 16 residues. V lost 0 bases, J lost 7 bases, and 16 bases lay in between. Germline loops: CDR1 KGHSH, CDR2 LQKENI. Full variable domain (rest looked up from reference TRBV18 and TRBJ2-4): NAGVMQNPRHLVRRRGQEARLRCSPMKGHSHVYWYRQLPEEGLKFMVYLQKENIIDESGMPKERFSAEFPKEGPSILRIQQVVRGDSAAYFCASSPPRVREGNIQYFGAGTRLSVL.

The gene calls are TRBV9 and TRBJ1-1, with D hard to call. CDR1 SGDLS and CDR2 YYNGEE come from the germline V gene. V lost 3 bases and J lost 0, with 12 bases in between. CDR3 length: 15 residues. The CDR3 coding sequence is TGTGCCAGCAGCGAGGGAGCGCTAATGAACACTGAAGCTTTCTTT. Translation: CASSEGALMNTEAFF.

The table lists this clonotype with a few counts. CDR3 DNA sequence: TGTGCCAGCAGCCGTGACCAGGGCAGTTACGAGCAGTACTTC. Amino acid sequence: CASSRDQGSYEQYF. The rearrangement links TRBV7-9 to TRBJ2-7; possibly TRBD1 for D (5 bases). CDR3 length: 14 amino acids. Germline loops: CDR1 SEHNR, CDR2 FQNEAQ (reference sequence). The V end was cut by 5 bases, the J end by 4 bases, with 15 bases between.

There are a few counts of this clonotype. The genes are TRBV5-6 and TRBJ1-4; a possible D gene is TRBD1 (5 bases). The CDR3 runs 13 residues. Germline-derived CDR1 and CDR2 are SGHDT and YYEEEE. Trimming cost V 3 bases and J 9 bases, with 12 bases left between them. CDR3 in amino acids: CASSWGEGQKLFF. The DNA of the CDR3 is TGTGCCAGCAGCTGGGGCGAGGGTCAAAAACTGTTTTTT.

The V and J genes are TRBV28 and TRBJ2-5; 10 nucleotides match TRBD1. The CDR3 loop spans 17 amino acids. CDR1 MDHEN and CDR2 SYDVKM come from the germline V gene. The ends lost 7 bases at V and 1 base at J; junction bases unmatched: 12. The CDR3 region is CASNPLGTGDVQETQYF. In DNA form, the CDR3 reads TGTGCCAGCAACCCTTTGGGGACAGGGGACGTCCAAGAGACCCAGTACTTC. The complete variable domain, with remaining parts taken from reference TRBV28 and TRBJ2-5, reads DVKVTQSSRYLVKRTGEKVFLECVQDMDHENMFWYRQDPGLGLRLIYFSYDVKMKEKGDIPEGYSVSREKKERFSLILESASTNQTSMYLCASNPLGTGDVQETQYFGPGTRLLVL.

V gene TRBV15 combines with J gene TRBJ2-1; 8 nucleotides align to TRBD2. The CDR3 covers 13 residues. Germline V gene sequence: CDR1 LNHNV, CDR2 YYDKDF (reference sequence). Trimming removed 0 bases from V and 10 bases from J; junction bases left unmatched: 2. The CDR3 reads CATSRDQREEQFF. CDR3 DNA sequence: TGTGCCACCAGCAGAGATCAGCGGGAGGAGCAGTTCTTC.

The DNA of the CDR3 is TGTGCCAGCAGCCTCGGAGCTAGCGGGAGTAGTACGCAGTATTTT. Translating gives CASSLGASGSSTQYF. V is TRBV6-2 or TRBV6-3 and J is TRBJ2-3; 10 bases agree with TRBD2. Germline V gene sequence: CDR1 MNHEY, CDR2 SVGEGT. Trimming at V came to 6 bases and at J to 8 bases, leaving 11 bases not matched to a gene. This CDR3 contains 15 residues.

J is TRBJ1-5 and V is TRBV28; TRBD1 might be the D (6 bases). The germline V gene has CDR1 MDHEN and CDR2 SYDVKM. This CDR3 contains 15 residues. Trimming shortened V by 4 bases and J by 3 bases, and 13 bases separated the two germline ends. The CDR3 here is CASSSIQGNNQPQHF. The CDR3 DNA sequence: TGTGCCAGCAGTTCGATACAGGGAAACAATCAGCCCCAGCATTTT.

This clonotype has only a few counts. This rearrangement joins TRBV29-1 to TRBJ2-5, with a weak D call TRBD2 (6 bases). Trimming stripped 5 bases from V and 0 bases from J, with 16 bases between. Germline-derived CDR1 and CDR2 are SQVTM and ANQGSEA. The CDR3 is made up of 15 amino acids. CDR3 loop: CSVWGGDVYQETQYF. CDR3 nucleotide sequence: TGCAGCGTTTGGGGCGGGGACGTGTACCAAGAGACCCAGTACTTC.

This clonotype was observed a handful of times. The V and J genes are TRBV23-1 and TRBJ1-6, with a weak D call TRBD1 (6 bases). TRBV23-1 is identified as an open reading frame with a role that is uncertain. Deletions cut 3 bases from V and 5 bases from J, with 11 bases between. This CDR3 is 15 amino acids long. The CDR3 here is CASSHSDRDNSPLHF. The DNA for the CDR3 is TGCGCCAGCAGTCATTCGGACAGAGATAATTCACCCCTCCACTTT.

The chain links TRBV5-6 to TRBJ2-4; D is possibly TRBD1 (6 bases). CDR1 and CDR2 from the germline V gene are SGHDT and YYEEEE. CDR3 length equals 16 residues. Trimming stripped 3 bases from V and 3 bases from J, with 16 bases between. CDR3 sequence reads: CASSSYFDRNKNIQYF. CDR3 nucleotide sequence: TGTGCCAGCAGCTCCTACTTTGACAGGAACAAAAACATTCAGTACTTC.

This clonotype appeared a few times. The rearrangement uses TRBV5-1 and TRBJ2-7; 11 positions agree with TRBD2. Germline V lookup: CDR1 SGHRS, CDR2 YFSETQ. The CDR3 extends over 18 amino acids. The V gene end was trimmed by 0 bases and the J gene end by 0 bases; junction bases not matched to a gene: 8. CDR3 sequence (DNA): TGCGCCAGCAGCTTGGCTCTAGCGGGAGGAAGGGACTCCTACGAGCAGTACTTC. It translates to CASSLALAGGRDSYEQYF. The full variable domain, with the rest looked up from reference TRBV5-1 and TRBJ2-7, is KAGVTQTPRYLIKTRGQQVTLSCSPISGHRSVSWYQQTPGQGLQFLFEYFSETQRNKGNFPGRFSGRQFSNSRSEMNVSTLELGDSALYLCASSLALAGGRDSYEQYFGPGTRLTVT.

This clonotype turned up a few times. V gene TRBV20-1 combines with J gene TRBJ2-7, with TRBD2 as a possible D gene (5 bases). Germline V CDR1 and CDR2: DFQATT, SNEGSKA (reference sequence). The CDR3 sequence is 15 residues long. Trimming pared 4 bases from V and 1 base from J, leaving 17 bases between. The CDR3 nucleotides are TGCAGTGCTAATCCGGGAATGGTTGGGTCCTACGAGCAGTACTTC. Translating gives CSANPGMVGSYEQYF.

This clonotype was seen just once. The chain has TRBV4-3 and TRBJ1-2; TRBD1 matches at 7 bases. Losses at the gene ends were 2 bases for V and 7 bases for J; bases not matched to a gene: 10. The CDR3 runs to 15 residues. CDR1 and CDR2 (germline): LGHNA, YSLEER. The CDR3 region is CASSQQTGEGAGYTF. The CDR3 DNA follows: TGCGCCAGCAGCCAACAGACAGGAGAGGGGGCTGGCTACACCTTC.

The table lists this clonotype with a few counts. This chain joins TRBV20-1 and TRBJ1-2; 9 nucleotides match TRBD1. The V gene's germline CDR1 is DFQATT and CDR2 SNEGSKA (reference sequence). The length of the CDR3 is 14 residues. The trim removed 4 bases at V and 2 bases at J, leaving 5 bases unmatched. The CDR3 region has the DNA TGCAGTGCTACCCACAGGGGGCCGAACTATGGCTACACCTTC. Translation gives CSATHRGPNYGYTF.

The V call is TRBV3-1, the J call TRBJ2-7, with D perhaps matching TRBD1 or TRBD2 (7 bases each). CDR3 size: 14 residues. CDR1 and CDR2 (germline): LGHDT, YNNKEL (reference sequence). Trimming stripped 4 bases from V and 6 bases from J, with 16 bases between. This chain's CDR3 is CASSLLARGGEQYF. In DNA, the CDR3 is TGTGCCAGCAGCCTCCTCGCCAGGGGGGGCGAGCAGTACTTC.

The V call is TRBV4-1, the J call TRBJ1-4; D is possibly TRBD1 (6 bases). The germline V and J ends were trimmed by 2 bases and 8 bases, with 12 bases remaining between them. The CDR3 spans 14 residues. Germline CDR1 reads MGHRA; CDR2 reads YSYEKL. The CDR3: CASSQNWDNEKLFF. The CDR3 DNA reads TGCGCCAGCAGCCAAAACTGGGACAACGAAAAACTGTTTTTT.

This clonotype was picked up a small number of times. The J gene is TRBJ2-7, the V gene TRBV6-1; the D gene is possibly TRBD2 (5 bases). CDR1 and CDR2 from the germline V gene are MNHNS and SASEGT. The CDR3 covers 15 residues. Deletions cut 7 bases from V and 0 bases from J, with 16 bases between. CDR3 sequence (DNA): TGTGCCAGCACCCCTATTCCGGGAATCTCCTACGAGCAGTACTTC. This sequence encodes CASTPIPGISYEQYF.

V gene TRBV7-2 combines with J gene TRBJ2-7, with D possibly being TRBD1 or TRBD2 (5 bases each). This CDR3 spans 13 amino acids. Trimming removed 3 bases from V and 6 bases from J, with 12 bases in between. Germline CDR1 and CDR2: SGHTA and FQGNSA. Written as DNA, the CDR3 is TGTGCCAGCAGCTTGGCCCCCGGGGCCGAGCAGTACTTC. Residues: CASSLAPGAEQYF.

This clonotype appeared many times. The chain carries TRBV6-5 and TRBJ1-2; D remains ambiguous. This CDR3 contains 13 residues. Germline CDR1 reads MNHEY; CDR2 reads SVGAGI. With 4 bases removed from V and 8 bases from J, the gap between germline ends came to 14 bases. The CDR3 nucleotides read TGTGCCAGCAGTTCACAGAGAGGGAGCGGCTACACCTTC. It translates to CASSSQRGSGYTF.

The gene calls are TRBV6-6 and TRBJ1-4; D not resolved. The CDR3 length is 12 residues. Per the germline V gene, CDR1 is MNHNY and CDR2 is SVGAGI (reference sequence). V lost 6 bases, J lost 5 bases, and 7 bases lay in between. The CDR3 loop is CASRLPNEKLFF. The CDR3 DNA is TGTGCCAGCAGACTGCCCAATGAAAAACTGTTTTTT.

This clonotype has more than one count but fewer than ten. CDR3 DNA sequence: TGTGCCAGCAGGAAAACTAGCGGGGGGGCCGGTGAGCAGTTCTTC. Residues: CASRKTSGGAGEQFF. V gene TRBV12-3 or TRBV12-4 combines with J gene TRBJ2-1; 13 bases fit TRBD2. The CDR3 spans 15 residues. V lost 6 bases and J lost 9; bases outside the gene matches: 8.